This TCR beta chain was observed in a study of neoadjuvant anti-PD-1 for oral cavity cancer. General study findings and limits: Higher pretreatment blood Treg/Th17 ratios correlated with higher pretreatment blood and lower post-treatment tumor TCRbeta clonality.

The sample's time point: after neoadjuvant nivolumab, at surgical resection. These newly diagnosed stage II-IVA oral cavity squamous cell carcinoma patients had no prior systemic or radiation treatment. PBMCs were not maintained or expanded in culture before analysis. Blood libraries mostly used approximately 0.5 ug genomic DNA, six replicates each. Using immunoSEQ multiplex PCR, the repertoire was profiled, and TCRdb retains in-frame clones only, with some absent. The sample yields around 8,000 clones, roughly 60% seen once. As for this clone: Its antigen is currently unknown.

The source was PBMCs, collected after nivolumab (anti-PD-1) treatment. The TCR sequence derives from a person aged 40 to 85 with oral cavity squamous cell carcinoma.

For the CDR3, the DNA is TGTGCCAGCAGCCCCGGGACAGGGACTTATCAGCCCCAGCATTTT. As protein: CASSPGTGTYQPQHF. The chain recombines TRBV7-2 with TRBJ1-5, with 9 bases lining up with TRBD1. The V segment lost 5 bases and the J segment 5 bases; nucleotides outside the gene matches: 7. Germline loops: CDR1 SGHTA, CDR2 FQGNSA. CDR3 length: 15 residues.